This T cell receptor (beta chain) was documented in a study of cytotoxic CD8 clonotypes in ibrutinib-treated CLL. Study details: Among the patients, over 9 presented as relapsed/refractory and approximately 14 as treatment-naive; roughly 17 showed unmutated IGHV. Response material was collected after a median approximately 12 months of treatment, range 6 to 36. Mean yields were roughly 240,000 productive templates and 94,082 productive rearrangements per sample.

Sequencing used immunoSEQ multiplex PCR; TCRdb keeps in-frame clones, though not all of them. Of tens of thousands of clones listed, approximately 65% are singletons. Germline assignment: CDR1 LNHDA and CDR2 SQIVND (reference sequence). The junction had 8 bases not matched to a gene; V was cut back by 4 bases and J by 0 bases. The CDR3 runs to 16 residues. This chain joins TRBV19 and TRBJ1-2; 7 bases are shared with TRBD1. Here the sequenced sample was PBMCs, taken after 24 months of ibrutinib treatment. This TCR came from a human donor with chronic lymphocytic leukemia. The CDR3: CASSTIQGRANYGYTF. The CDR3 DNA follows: TGTGCCAGTAGTACGATACAGGGGAGAGCTAACTATGGCTACACCTTC.